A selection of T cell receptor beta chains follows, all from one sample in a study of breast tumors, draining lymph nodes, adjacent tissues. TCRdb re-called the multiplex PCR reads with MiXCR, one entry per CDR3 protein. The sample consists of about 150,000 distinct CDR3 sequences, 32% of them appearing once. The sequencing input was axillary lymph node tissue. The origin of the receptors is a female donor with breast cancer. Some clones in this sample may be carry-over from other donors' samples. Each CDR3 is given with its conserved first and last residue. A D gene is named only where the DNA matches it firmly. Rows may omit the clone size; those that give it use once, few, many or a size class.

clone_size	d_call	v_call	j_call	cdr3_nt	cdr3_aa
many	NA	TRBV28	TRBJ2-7	TGTGCCAGCAGTTTAGCCTACGAGCAGTACTTC	CASSLAYEQYF
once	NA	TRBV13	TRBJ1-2	TGTGCCAGCAGCGCCCGCCCGGGGTCCCATGCCGGCTACACCTTC	CASSARPGSHAGYTF
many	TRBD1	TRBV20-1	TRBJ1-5	TGCAGTGCTAGAGATCAGGGGTTCGTTAGGGACAGAAGCAATCAGCCCCAGCATTTT	CSARDQGFVRDRSNQPQHF
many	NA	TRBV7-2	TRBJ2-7	TGTGCCAGCAGCCGGGACTTCAAGACCTACGAGCAGTACTTC	CASSRDFKTYEQYF
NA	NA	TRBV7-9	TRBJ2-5	TGTGCCAGCAGCTTGAGTGCGGTTAGGGAGACCCAGTACTTC	CASSLSAVRETQYF
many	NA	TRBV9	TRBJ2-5	TGTGCCAGCAGCGCGCTGACCCGGATGGGGGAGACCCAGTACTTC	CASSALTRMGETQYF
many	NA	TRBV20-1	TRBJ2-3	TGCAGTGCTAGAGTGGGTAACCCAGATACGCAGTATTTT	CSARVGNPDTQYF
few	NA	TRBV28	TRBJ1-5	TGTGCCAGCCGGAGTGGAGGTCCCCGTGATCAGCCCCAGCATTTT	CASRSGGPRDQPQHF
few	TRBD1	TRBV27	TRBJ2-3	TGTGCCAGCAGTTTATCCCGGGCCAGGGGGCGCACAGATACGCAGTATTTT	CASSLSRARGRTDTQYF
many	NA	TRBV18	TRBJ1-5	TGTGCCAGCTCACCTTCTACAGGGCATCAGCCCCAGCATTTT	CASSPSTGHQPQHF
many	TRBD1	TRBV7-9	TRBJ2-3	TGTGCCAGCAGCCCCTGGGGACAGGGTGTCACCGATACGCAGTATTTT	CASSPWGQGVTDTQYF
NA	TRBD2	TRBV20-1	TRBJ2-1	TGCAGTGCTAGGGCCCGGACTAGCGGGGGCGTTAGCTCCTACAATGAGCAGTTCTTC	CSARARTSGGVSSYNEQFF
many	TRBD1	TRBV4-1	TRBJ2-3	TGCGCCAGCAGCCGACAGGGGGTGATTACTAGCACAGATACGCAGTATTTT	CASSRQGVITSTDTQYF
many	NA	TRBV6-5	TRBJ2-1	TGTGCCAGCAGTTTTATGCAGTACAATGAGCAGTTCTTC	CASSFMQYNEQFF
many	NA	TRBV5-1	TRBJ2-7	TGCGCCAGCGGAAACTACGAGCAGTACTTC	CASGNYEQYF
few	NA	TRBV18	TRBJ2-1	TGTGCCAGCTCACCACCCCGGGGGGCGGCCTACAATGAGCAGTTCTTC	CASSPPRGAAYNEQFF
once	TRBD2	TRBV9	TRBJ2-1	TGTGCCAGCAGCAAGGCGGGGGGGGTCAATGAGCAGTTCTTC	CASSKAGGVNEQFF
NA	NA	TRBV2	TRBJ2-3	TGTGCCAGCAGTGCGACGAAGGGAGATACGCAGTATTTT	CASSATKGDTQYF
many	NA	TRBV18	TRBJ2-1	TGTGCCAGCTACCCACCGGGGCAAAACAATGAGCAGTTCTTC	CASYPPGQNNEQFF
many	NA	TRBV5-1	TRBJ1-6	TGCGCCAGCAGCGCCGAGCGGGGGCTTGGGTCACCCCTCCACTTT	CASSAERGLGSPLHF
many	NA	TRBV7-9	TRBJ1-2	TGTGCCAGCAGCCGGGGAGGACAGCATAACTATGGCTACCCCTTC	CASSRGGQHNYGYPF
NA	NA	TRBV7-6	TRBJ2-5	TGTGCCAGCAGCTTAGTTCCAGGGGAGACCCAGTACTTC	CASSLVPGETQYF
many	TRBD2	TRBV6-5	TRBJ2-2	TGTGCCAGCAGTTACACGTCTATGGTAGCGGGGGGGACCGGGGAGCTGTTTTTT	CASSYTSMVAGGTGELFF
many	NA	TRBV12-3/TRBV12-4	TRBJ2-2	TGTGCCAGCAGTTTGGTCTGGGAGTGGGGGAACCCCGGGGAGCTGTTTTTT	CASSLVWEWGNPGELFF
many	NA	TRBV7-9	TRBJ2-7	TGTGCCAGCAGCGGGGGGTGGACACAGAACTACGAGCAGTACTTC	CASSGGWTQNYEQYF
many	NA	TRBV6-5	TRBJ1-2	TGTGCCAGCAGTCCCGGGACACGTAACTATGGCTACACCTTC	CASSPGTRNYGYTF
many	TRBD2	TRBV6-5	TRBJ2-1	TGTGCCAGCAAAAAACCCGGGACTACCAATGAGCAGTTCTTC	CASKKPGTTNEQFF
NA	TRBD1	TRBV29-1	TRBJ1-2	TGCAGCCTACCCTGGACAGGGAACGGCTACACCTTC	CSLPWTGNGYTF
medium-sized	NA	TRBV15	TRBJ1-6	TGTGCCACCAGCAGAGGAGGGCTGAGCTCCTATAATTCACCCCTCCACTTT	CATSRGGLSSYNSPLHF
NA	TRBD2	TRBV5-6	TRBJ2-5	TGTGCCAGCAGCTTCCTAGCGGGAGGGTCCGCTCCTTCAGAGACCCAGTACTTC	CASSFLAGGSAPSETQYF
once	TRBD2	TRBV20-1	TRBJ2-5	TGCAGTGCTAGAGTAGGCGGGGGGGCCGGAGAGACCCAGTACTTC	CSARVGGGAGETQYF
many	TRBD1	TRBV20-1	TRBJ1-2	TGCAGTGCTTTGGGACAGGGACGGGGCTACACCTTC	CSALGQGRGYTF
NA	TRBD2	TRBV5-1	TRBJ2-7	TGCGCCAGCAGCTACGGGACTAGCGGGGGGCAAGGGCAGTACTTC	CASSYGTSGGQGQYF
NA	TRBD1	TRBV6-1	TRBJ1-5	TGTGCCAGTGGGACAGCTCAGCCCCAGCATTTT	CASGTAQPQHF
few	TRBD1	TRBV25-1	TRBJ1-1	TGTGCCAGCAGCCTACAGGGGTACACTGAAGCTTTCTTT	CASSLQGYTEAFF
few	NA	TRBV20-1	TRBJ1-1	TGCAGTGCCAAGGACAGTAACACTGAAGCTTTCTTT	CSAKDSNTEAFF
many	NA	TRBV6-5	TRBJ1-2	TGTGCCAGCAGCATCCAACAGGGAAGTGGCTACACCTTC	CASSIQQGSGYTF
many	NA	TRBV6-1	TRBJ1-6	TGTGCCAGCAGCCCAAGTCCCAGCTCCTATAATTCACCCCTCCACTTT	CASSPSPSSYNSPLHF
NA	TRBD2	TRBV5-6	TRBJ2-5	TGTGCCAGCAGCTCAGGGGCTGCTAGCGGGGGTGGAGGGTACTTC	CASSSGAASGGGGYF
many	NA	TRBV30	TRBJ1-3	TGTGCCTGGAGTGTACCTGGCCGAGCCTTCGCTGGAAACACCATATATTTT	CAWSVPGRAFAGNTIYF